Presented here are 17 T cell receptor beta chains from one specimen sequenced in a study of blood T cell repertoires in COVID-19. Using immunoSEQ multiplex PCR, the repertoire was profiled, and TCRdb retains in-frame clones only, with some absent. In the table there are roughly 440,000 clones, 88% of which are singletons. Input material: peripheral blood. The origin of the receptors is a woman between 45 and 65 years old with COVID-19, enrolled during active disease.

CDR3: CASSSRRDYEQYF. The CDR3 DNA follows: TGCGCCAGCAGTTCGAGACGGGACTACGAGCAGTACTTC. This chain links TRBV5-1 with TRBJ2-7; TRBD2 is a possible D gene (5 bases). The V end was cut by 5 bases, the J end by 3 bases, with 12 bases between. CDR1 and CDR2 from the germline V gene are SGHRS and YFSETQ. This CDR3 is 13 amino acids long.

The chain recombines TRBV19 with TRBJ1-5, with D tentatively TRBD1 (5 bases). Germline V gives CDR1 LNHDA, CDR2 SQIVND (reference sequence). CDR3 length equals 16 residues. Trimming took 5 bases from V and 6 from J, leaving 20 bases between them. The CDR3 region is CASSPWGRARPQPQHF. The CDR3 DNA reads as TGTGCCAGTAGTCCCTGGGGCAGGGCGCGCCCTCAGCCCCAGCATTTT.

The chain has TRBV5-1 and TRBJ1-2; D unclear. Germline loops: CDR1 SGHRS, CDR2 YFSETQ. The CDR3 is 14 residues long. V was pared by 7 bases and J by 3 bases, with 16 bases between. The CDR3 reads CASREIPSDYGYTF. CDR3 bases: TGCGCCAGCCGGGAGATTCCTAGTGACTATGGCTACACCTTC.

The rearrangement uses TRBV4-2 and TRBJ1-1, with D perhaps TRBD1 (6 bases). The CDR3 runs 15 residues. Trimming pared 2 bases from V and 6 bases from J, leaving 16 bases between. Germline V lookup: CDR1 LGHNA, CDR2 YNFKEQ. The CDR3: CASSQTGIEEAEAFF. The CDR3 nucleotides read TGTGCCAGCAGCCAAACAGGGATTGAAGAGGCTGAAGCTTTCTTT.

The chain employs TRBV6-1 and TRBJ1-1; TRBD1 is a possible D gene (6 bases). The germline V gene encodes CDR1 MNHNS and CDR2 SASEGT. The CDR3 totals 16 residues. V was clipped by 2 bases and J by 1 base, with 14 bases between them. The CDR3 sequence: CASSEISGRGNTEAFF. DNA for the CDR3: TGTGCCAGCAGTGAAATTTCGGGCAGGGGGAACACTGAAGCTTTCTTT.

The rearrangement links TRBV27 to TRBJ2-7; D is ambiguous. Germline lookup yields CDR1 MNHEY and CDR2 SMNVEV (reference sequence). The CDR3 runs to 14 residues. The V end lost 2 bases, the J end lost 5 bases, and 13 bases lay between the germline ends. The CDR3, as DNA: TGTGCCAGCAGTTTAATGGCAGGATTCGACGAGCAGTACTTC. This gives the protein CASSLMAGFDEQYF.

Regarding this clone: At one of its ends the junction is not consistent with the germline gene, which may arise from a read error. The chain couples TRBV30 to TRBJ2-3; 8 nucleotides agree with TRBD2. The CDR3 contains 14 residues. CDR1 GTSNPN and CDR2 SVGIG come from the germline V gene (reference sequence). The CDR3 bases are TGTGCCTGGGGTGTAGGGCGGGGGGCGGATACGCAGTATTTT. Translation gives CAWGVGRGADTQYF.

This chain connects TRBV3-1 (or the pseudogene TRBV3-2) to TRBJ2-3; TRBD2 is a possible D gene (5 bases). This CDR3 has 12 amino acids. The V gene's germline CDR1 is LGHDT and CDR2 YNNKEL (reference sequence). Trimming removed 4 bases at V and 4 bases at J, with 6 bases between. For the CDR3, the DNA is TGTGCCAGCAGCCTCGGGGCAGATACGCAGTATTTT. It encodes CASSLGADTQYF.

This chain uses TRBV5-4 with TRBJ1-1, with no clear D. Germline CDR1 SGHNT, CDR2 YYREEE (reference sequence). The CDR3 extends over 14 amino acids. V was pared by 4 bases and J by 8 bases, with 18 bases between. The CDR3 DNA is TGTGCCAGCAGCCTTGACACCAGGACTGAAGAAGCTTTCTTT. Its translation: CASSLDTRTEEAFF. Using reference TRBV5-4 and TRBJ1-1 for the parts outside the CDR3, the full variable domain is ETGVTQSPTHLIKTRGQQVTLRCSSQSGHNTVSWYQQALGQGPQFIFQYYREEENGRGNFPPRFSGLQFPNYSSELNVNALELDDSALYLCASSLDTRTEEAFFGQGTRLTVV.

This clone was counted a few times. The chain couples TRBV3-1 (or the pseudogene TRBV3-2) to TRBJ1-6, with TRBD1 matching 9 bases. The V gene's germline CDR1 is LGHDT and CDR2 YNNKEL (reference sequence). The trim removed 4 bases at V and 7 bases at J, leaving 2 bases unmatched. The CDR3 is 14 residues long. The CDR3 region has the DNA TGTGCCAGCAGCCTAGACAGGGGGAATTCACCCCTCCACTTT. Translating it yields CASSLDRGNSPLHF.

The rearrangement joins TRBV28 to TRBJ2-6; 7 bases are a match to TRBD1. The J segment lost 0 bases and the V segment lost 6 bases, leaving 14 bases of the junction unmatched. This CDR3 has 19 amino acids. The V gene's germline CDR1 is MDHEN and CDR2 SYDVKM. CDR3 DNA: TGTGCCAGCAGCCAACCTGACAGGGTGATTATCTCTGGGGCCAACGTCCTGACTTTC. This translates into CASSQPDRVIISGANVLTF.

This chain uses TRBV7-9 with TRBJ1-2; D unresolved. The germline V gene has CDR1 SEHNR and CDR2 FQNEAQ (reference sequence). The ends were cut back, 2 bases at V and 4 bases at J, with 11 bases in the middle. This CDR3 region has 14 residues. The CDR3 reads CASSLSGMGYGYTF. In DNA, the CDR3 is TGTGCCAGCAGCTTAAGCGGGATGGGCTATGGCTACACCTTC.

The V and J genes are TRBV5-1 and TRBJ2-7; D is undetermined. Trimming took off 2 bases at V and 2 bases at J, with 5 bases between the two ends. The germline V gene encodes CDR1 SGHRS and CDR2 YFSETQ. The CDR3 is made up of 12 amino acids. The CDR3 sequence is CASSLSTYEQYF. The CDR3 DNA reads TGCGCCAGCAGCTTATCCACCTACGAGCAGTACTTC.

The chain links TRBV30 to TRBJ1-6, with 7 positions matching TRBD1. The V and J ends lost 2 bases and 10 bases, in that order; junction bases with no gene match: 5. CDR3 length equals 13 residues. CDR1 GTSNPN and CDR2 SVGIG come from the germline V gene (reference sequence). CDR3 nucleotides: TGTGCCTGGAGTTACCAGGGGGGATCACCCCTCCACTTT. Amino acids: CAWSYQGGSPLHF. The variable domain in full, with the rest retrieved from reference TRBV30 and TRBJ1-6, is SQTIHQWPATLVQPVGSPLSLECTVEGTSNPNLYWYRQAAGRGLQLLFYSVGIGQISSEVPQNLSASRPQDRQFILSSKKLLLSDSGFYLCAWSYQGGSPLHFGNGTRLTVT.

The chain carries TRBV19 and TRBJ2-2, with 11 bases aligning to TRBD1. The trim removed 3 bases at V and 2 bases at J, leaving 2 bases unmatched. The germline V gene has CDR1 LNHDA and CDR2 SQIVND (reference sequence). The CDR3 is made up of 16 amino acids. The CDR3 region has the DNA TGTGCCAGTAGTATGTGGACAGGGGGCAACACCGGGGAGCTGTTTTTT. Translated: CASSMWTGGNTGELFF.

This rearrangement joins TRBV3-1 (or the pseudogene TRBV3-2) to TRBJ2-1; D perhaps matches TRBD2 (6 bases). CDR1 is LGHDT, CDR2 YNNKEL, per germline (reference sequence). This CDR3 is 15 amino acids long. Trimming stripped 4 bases from V and 4 bases from J, with 14 bases between. CDR3 sequence reads: CASSRGEERYNEQFF. For the CDR3, the DNA is TGTGCCAGCAGCCGGGGGGAGGAAAGGTACAATGAGCAGTTCTTC.

The rearrangement uses TRBV29-1 and TRBJ2-1, with 7 positions matching TRBD2. The V gene's germline CDR1 is SQVTM and CDR2 ANQGSEA. V dropped 8 bases and J dropped 8; count of bases not matched to a gene: 12. The CDR3 extends over 13 amino acids. The CDR3 loop is CSSRTRLADEQFF. DNA for the CDR3: TGCAGCTCAAGGACTAGGCTAGCCGATGAGCAGTTCTTC.